The 13 T cell receptor beta chains below all came from one sample that was sequenced in a study of blood T cell repertoires in COVID-19 (dated by TCRdb to the early 2020s). Library generation was performed with the immunoSEQ multiplex PCR assay. TCRdb carries this immuneACCESS record with in-frame sequences only. Its versions omit some clonotypes, under half of them owing to an unresolved V gene in the studies checked, with the rest unexplained. This sample has about 140,000 clones in its table, and approximately 80% of those were observed once. In total, the top ten clones hold more than 3.5% of the sample. Sequenced sample: peripheral blood. Source of these receptors: a woman older than 75 with active or convalescent COVID-19.

V gene TRBV2 combines with J gene TRBJ2-5; 10 bases line up with TRBD1. Germline trimming cut 5 bases from V and 2 bases from J; bases unmatched to any gene: 5. There are 15 residues in the CDR3. Per the germline V gene, CDR1 is SNHLY and CDR2 is FYNNEI. CDR3 region: CASSRQGAPQETQYF. In nucleotides, the CDR3 is TGTGCCAGCAGTAGACAGGGGGCACCACAAGAGACCCAGTACTTC. Supplemented by reference TRBV2 and TRBJ2-5, the full variable domain reads EPEVTQTPSHQVTQMGQEVILRCVPISNHLYFYWYRQILGQKVEFLVSFYNNEISEKSEIFDDQFSVERPDGSNFTLKIRSTKLEDSAMYFCASSRQGAPQETQYFGPGTRLLVL.

This clone was seen only once. The chain is built from TRBV29-1 and TRBJ2-7; 10 nucleotides line up with TRBD1. The ends lost 6 bases at V and 1 base at J; junction bases unmatched: 3. This CDR3 contains 13 residues. The germline CDR1 and CDR2 sequences are SQVTM and ANQGSEA. In DNA, the CDR3 is TGCAGCGTCCGGACAGGGGGTTCCTACGAGCAGTACTTC. This gives the protein CSVRTGGSYEQYF.

This sequence joins TRBV5-1 and TRBJ2-5; possible D gene TRBD1, 6 bases. Germline V gives CDR1 SGHRS, CDR2 YFSETQ. Trimming took off 5 bases at V and 1 base at J, with 15 bases between the two ends. The CDR3 totals 15 residues. The CDR3 sequence: CASRRTQGSQETQYF. CDR3 sequence (DNA): TGCGCCAGCAGAAGGACACAGGGATCCCAAGAGACCCAGTACTTC.

This clone has more than one count but fewer than ten. The chain has TRBV10-2 and TRBJ2-7, with 9 bases identical to TRBD1. Germline trimming cut 6 bases from V and 4 bases from J; bases unmatched to any gene: 4. The germline V gene encodes CDR1 WSHSY and CDR2 SAAADI. CDR3 size: 13 residues. The DNA of the CDR3 is TGCGCCAGCAGCGGGGACAGGGTATACGAGCAGTACTTC. This codes for CASSGDRVYEQYF.

This clone was observed once. The CDR3 DNA reads as TGCGCCAGCACTCTATCAGGCAGCAAAGAAGCTTTCTTT. This codes for CASTLSGSKEAFF. The gene calls are TRBV5-1 and TRBJ1-1; D gene ambiguous. In germline, CDR1 is SGHRS, CDR2 YFSETQ. This CDR3 comprises 13 residues. With 6 bases removed from V and 8 bases from J, the gap between germline ends came to 17 bases.

The V and J genes are TRBV14 and TRBJ2-2; the D is unclear. Germline lookup yields CDR1 SGHDN and CDR2 FVKESK. The CDR3 totals 16 residues. V lost 0 bases and J lost 2, with 10 bases in between. The DNA for the CDR3 is TGTGCCAGCAGCCAAGATCGAGGCCTTAACACCGGGGAGCTGTTTTTT. This gives the protein CASSQDRGLNTGELFF.

CDR3 sequence reads: CASSAGFSEAFF. CDR3 DNA: TGTGCCAGCAGCGCAGGCTTTTCGGAAGCTTTCTTT. V is TRBV7-2 and J is TRBJ1-1, with D uncertain. Trimming pared 5 bases from V and 8 bases from J, leaving 12 bases between. Germline values: CDR1 SGHTA, CDR2 FQGNSA. The CDR3 is made up of 12 amino acids.

This clone was counted between two and nine times. The CDR3 DNA reads TGTGCCAGCACTCTCTCCCAGGGGAACATTCAGTACTTC. It yields the protein CASTLSQGNIQYF. The rearrangement joins TRBV2 to TRBJ2-4; possible D gene TRBD1, 6 bases. Per germline, CDR1 SNHLY and CDR2 FYNNEI. There are 13 residues in the CDR3. Trimming removed 7 bases at V and 7 bases at J, with 14 bases between.

There are a few counts of this clone. This rearrangement joins TRBV11-2 to TRBJ1-4; TRBD1 matches 7 bases. Per the germline V gene, CDR1 is SGHAT and CDR2 is FQNNGV. With V trimmed by 6 bases and J by 6 bases, 7 bases remained unmatched. The CDR3 extends over 14 amino acids. The DNA of the CDR3 is TGTGCCAGCAGACCGACAGGGTGGGATGAAAAACTGTTTTTT. This gives the protein CASRPTGWDEKLFF.

This chain connects TRBV7-8 to TRBJ2-7, with 9 positions matching TRBD1. V dropped 5 bases and J dropped 2; count of bases not matched to a gene: 7. Per germline, CDR1 SGHVS and CDR2 FQNEAQ. This CDR3 spans 15 amino acids. CDR3 DNA sequence: TGTGCCAGCAGCCTAGGCGGACAGGGGACCTACGAGCAGTACTTC. Translated: CASSLGGQGTYEQYF.

In the case of this clone: Other nucleotide sequences from this sample produce the same CDR3. V gene TRBV7-6 combines with J gene TRBJ2-5; a weak D match, TRBD1 (5 bases). V lost 3 bases, J lost 4 bases, and 9 bases lay in between. The CDR3 is 13 amino acids. CDR1 and CDR2 from the germline V gene are SGHVS and FNYEAQ. The CDR3 loop reads CASSLSGLETQYF. CDR3 sequence (DNA): TGTGCCAGCAGCTTGTCAGGGTTAGAGACCCAGTACTTC. The whole variable domain, filled in from reference TRBV7-6 and TRBJ2-5, reads GAGVSQSPRYKVTKRGQDVALRCDPISGHVSLYWYRQALGQGPEFLTYFNYEAQQDKSGLPNDRFSAERPEGSISTLTIQRTEQRDSAMYRCASSLSGLETQYFGPGTRLLVL.

CDR3: CARGRLMNTEAFF. CDR3 DNA: TGTGCCAGGGGAAGACTAATGAACACTGAAGCTTTCTTT. The V call is TRBV7-9, the J call TRBJ1-1; D not resolved. CDR3 size: 13 residues. CDR1 is SEHNR and CDR2 is FQNEAQ in the germline V gene (reference sequence). V was cut by 9 bases and J by 0 bases, with 11 bases left in between.

The sample holds many counts of this clone. V usage is TRBV11-2 and J usage is TRBJ2-7, with TRBD1 identical over 9 bases. J gave up 3 bases and V 1 base, and 10 bases lay outside the gene matches. The CDR3 is 17 residues long. CDR1 is SGHAT and CDR2 is FQNNGV in the germline V gene. In DNA, the CDR3 is TGTGCCAGCAGCTTAGGTTTCTTGGGGACAGGGTACTACGAGCAGTACTTC. Amino acid sequence: CASSLGFLGTGYYEQYF. The full variable domain, with the rest looked up from reference TRBV11-2 and TRBJ2-7, is EAGVAQSPRYKIIEKRQSVAFWCNPISGHATLYWYQQILGQGPKLLIQFQNNGVVDDSQLPKDRFSAERLKGVDSTLKIQPAKLEDSAVYLCASSLGFLGTGYYEQYFGPGTRLTVT.